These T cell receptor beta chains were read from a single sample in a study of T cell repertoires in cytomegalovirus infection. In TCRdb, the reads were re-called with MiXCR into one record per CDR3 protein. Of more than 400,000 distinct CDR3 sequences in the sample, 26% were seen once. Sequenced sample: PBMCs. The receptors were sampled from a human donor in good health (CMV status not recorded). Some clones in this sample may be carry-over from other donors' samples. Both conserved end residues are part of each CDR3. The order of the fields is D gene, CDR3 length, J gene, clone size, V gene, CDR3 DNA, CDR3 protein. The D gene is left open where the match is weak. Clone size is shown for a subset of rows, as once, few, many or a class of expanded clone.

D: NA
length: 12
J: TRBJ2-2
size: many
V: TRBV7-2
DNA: TGTGCCAGCAGCTTAGAACCCGGGGAGCTGTTTTTT
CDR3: CASSLEPGELFF

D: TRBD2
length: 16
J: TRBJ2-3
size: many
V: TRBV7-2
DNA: TGTGCCAGCAGCTGGACCGGGACTAGCGGGAGTATGCCGCAGTATTTT
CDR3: CASSWTGTSGSMPQYF

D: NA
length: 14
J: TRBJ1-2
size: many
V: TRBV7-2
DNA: TGTGCCAGCAGCTTAGCGACAGGCGGGAATGGCTACACCTTC
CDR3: CASSLATGGNGYTF

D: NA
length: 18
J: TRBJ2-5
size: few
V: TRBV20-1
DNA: TGCAGTGCCTTACCCCTACGGGCTAGCAACTCGGGCGAAGAGACCCAGTACTTC
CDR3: CSALPLRASNSGEETQYF

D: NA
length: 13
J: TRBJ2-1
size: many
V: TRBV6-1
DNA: TGTGCCAGCAGCCTGCGGGGAGCGAATGAGCAGTTCTTC
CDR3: CASSLRGANEQFF

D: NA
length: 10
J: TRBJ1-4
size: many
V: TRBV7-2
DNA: TGTGCCAGCAGCCCCGGAAAACTGTTTTTT
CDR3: CASSPGKLFF

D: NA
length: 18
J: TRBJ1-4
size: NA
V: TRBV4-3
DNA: TGCGCCAGCAGCCAAGAAGGGAGTGCGGGCGGAGGTAATGAAAAACTGTTTTTT
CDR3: CASSQEGSAGGGNEKLFF

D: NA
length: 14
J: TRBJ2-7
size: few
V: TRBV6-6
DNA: TGTGCCAGCAGTTCCCCCGGCAGACTGTACGAGCAGTACTTC
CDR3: CASSSPGRLYEQYF

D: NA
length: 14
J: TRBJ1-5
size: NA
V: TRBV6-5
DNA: TGTGCCAGCAGTTACGAGGGCTTCAATCAGCCCCAGCATTTT
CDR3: CASSYEGFNQPQHF

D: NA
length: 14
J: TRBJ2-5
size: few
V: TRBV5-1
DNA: TGCGCCAGCAGCTTCCGTGACAGTTTGGAGACCCAGTACTTC
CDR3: CASSFRDSLETQYF

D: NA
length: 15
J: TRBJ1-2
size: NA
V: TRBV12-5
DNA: TGTGCTAGTGGTCAGGGGACACTACGAATCTATGGCTACACCTTC
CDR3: CASGQGTLRIYGYTF

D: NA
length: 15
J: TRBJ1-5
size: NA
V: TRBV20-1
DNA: TGCAGTGCTAGAGTACCAGCGTGGACTAATCAGCCCCAGCATTTT
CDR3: CSARVPAWTNQPQHF

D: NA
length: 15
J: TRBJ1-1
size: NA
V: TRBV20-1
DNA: TGCAGTGCTAGAGGACCACTGGGGGCGAACACTGAAGCTTTCTTT
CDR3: CSARGPLGANTEAFF

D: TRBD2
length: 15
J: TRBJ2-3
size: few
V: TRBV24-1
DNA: TGTGCCACCAGCGGGACTAGCGGCACCACAGATACGCAGTATTTT
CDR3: CATSGTSGTTDTQYF

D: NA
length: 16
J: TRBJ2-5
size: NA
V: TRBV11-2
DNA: TGTGCCAGCAGCTTAAGTCTCAGCGGGCCACAAGAGACCCAGTACTTC
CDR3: CASSLSLSGPQETQYF

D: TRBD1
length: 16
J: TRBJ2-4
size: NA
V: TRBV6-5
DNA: TGTGCCAGCGCCAGATCGGGACAGGGACCCAAAAACATTCAGTACTTC
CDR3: CASARSGQGPKNIQYF

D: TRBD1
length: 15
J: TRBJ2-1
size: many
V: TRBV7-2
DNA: TGTGCCAGCAGCTCCCGAAATGACAGGGGCGATGAGCAGTTCTTC
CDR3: CASSSRNDRGDEQFF

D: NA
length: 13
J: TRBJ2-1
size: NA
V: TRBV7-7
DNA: TGTGCTAGCAGCTTAGCCCAGTGGCATGAGCAGTTCTTC
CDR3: CASSLAQWHEQFF

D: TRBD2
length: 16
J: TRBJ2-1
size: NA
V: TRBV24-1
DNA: TGTGCCACCAGTGACCCCCAAGCGGGAGGGTACAATGAGCAGTTCTTC
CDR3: CATSDPQAGGYNEQFF

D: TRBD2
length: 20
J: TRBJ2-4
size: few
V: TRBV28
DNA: TGTGCCAGCAGAACCGGGACTAGCGGGAGGGCGTTGGGAGCCAAAAACATTCAGTACTTC
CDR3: CASRTGTSGRALGAKNIQYF

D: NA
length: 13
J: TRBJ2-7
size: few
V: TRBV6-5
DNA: TGTGCCAGCAGCTCCCAGGTGGCCTACGAGCAGTACTTC
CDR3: CASSSQVAYEQYF

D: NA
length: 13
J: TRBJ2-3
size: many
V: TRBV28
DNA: TGTGCCAGCAGCCGGGCTAGCGAGGATACGCAGTATTTT
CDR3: CASSRASEDTQYF

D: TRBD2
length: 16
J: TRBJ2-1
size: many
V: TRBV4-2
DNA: TGTGCCAGCAGCCAAGAAACTAGCGGGATTATTAATGAGCAGTTCTTC
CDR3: CASSQETSGIINEQFF

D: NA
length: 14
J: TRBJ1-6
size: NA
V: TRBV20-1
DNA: TGCAGTGCTAGAGCGAGGGCAGAGAATTCACCCCTCCACTTT
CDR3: CSARARAENSPLHF

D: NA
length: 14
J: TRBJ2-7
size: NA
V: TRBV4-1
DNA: TGCGCCAGCAGCCAAGGACCCGTCTCCTACGAGCAGTACTTC
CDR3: CASSQGPVSYEQYF

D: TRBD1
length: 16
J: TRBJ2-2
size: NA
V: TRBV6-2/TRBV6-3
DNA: TGTGCCAGCAGTTACTTGGACAGGGCGAACACCGGGGAGCTGTTTTTT
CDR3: CASSYLDRANTGELFF

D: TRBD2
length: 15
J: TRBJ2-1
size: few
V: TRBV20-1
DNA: TGCAGTGCTAGCCCAGCGGGGCGCTCCTACAATGAGCAGTTCTTC
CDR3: CSASPAGRSYNEQFF

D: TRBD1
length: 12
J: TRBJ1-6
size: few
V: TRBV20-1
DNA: TGCAGTGGACAGGGGGACGATTCACCCCTCCACTTT
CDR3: CSGQGDDSPLHF

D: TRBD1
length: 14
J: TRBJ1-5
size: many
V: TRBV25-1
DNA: TGTGCCAGCAGGGGGACAGGGGGCAATCAGCCCCAGCATTTT
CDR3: CASRGTGGNQPQHF

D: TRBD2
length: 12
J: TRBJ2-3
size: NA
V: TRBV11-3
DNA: TGTGCCAGCAGCTTAATAGCGGGAGACCGGTATTTT
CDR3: CASSLIAGDRYF

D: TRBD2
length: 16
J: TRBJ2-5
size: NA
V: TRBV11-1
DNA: TGTGCCAGCAGCTTGGAACTAGCGGGAGTTAGGGAGACCCAGTACTTC
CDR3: CASSLELAGVRETQYF

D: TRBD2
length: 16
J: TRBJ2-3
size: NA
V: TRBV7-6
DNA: TGTGCCAGCAGCTTAGGGCAAGCGGGGGTCACAGATACGCAGTATTTT
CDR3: CASSLGQAGVTDTQYF

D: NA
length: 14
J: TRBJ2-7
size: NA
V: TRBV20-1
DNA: TGCAGTGCTCCTGACCCCCGGGCCGGCTACGAGCAGTACTTC
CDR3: CSAPDPRAGYEQYF

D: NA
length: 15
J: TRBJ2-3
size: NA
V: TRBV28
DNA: TGTGCCAGCAGTCTCAGACAGGCGGCGGGAGATACGCAGTATTTT
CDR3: CASSLRQAAGDTQYF

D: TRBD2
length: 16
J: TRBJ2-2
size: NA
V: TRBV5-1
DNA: TGCGCCAGCAGCTTGGAGGGGACTAGCGGCCTGAGGGAGCTGTTTTTT
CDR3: CASSLEGTSGLRELFF

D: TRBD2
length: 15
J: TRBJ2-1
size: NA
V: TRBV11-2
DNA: TGTGCCAGCAGCTTAGGCGGGAGGAATATGAATGAGCAGTTCTTC
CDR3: CASSLGGRNMNEQFF

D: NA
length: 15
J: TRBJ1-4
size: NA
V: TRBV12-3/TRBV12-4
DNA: TGTGCCAGCAGGCTGTCCATCGGGGGTAGTGAAAAACTGTTTTTT
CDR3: CASRLSIGGSEKLFF

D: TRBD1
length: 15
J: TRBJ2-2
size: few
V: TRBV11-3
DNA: TGTGCCAGCAAAACCGGGACAGGGAACACCGGGGAGCTGTTTTTT
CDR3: CASKTGTGNTGELFF

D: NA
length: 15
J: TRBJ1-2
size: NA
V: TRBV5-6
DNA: TGTGCCAGCAGCTTCGGCGCATCTCGTAACTATGGCTACACCTTC
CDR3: CASSFGASRNYGYTF

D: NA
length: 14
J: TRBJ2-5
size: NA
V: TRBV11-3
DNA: TGTGCCAGCAGCACCTTCGGCGGGAAAGAGACCCAGTACTTC
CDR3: CASSTFGGKETQYF

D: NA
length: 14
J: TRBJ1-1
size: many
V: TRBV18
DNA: TGTGCCAGCTCGATACAGGAGTTGAACACTGAAGCTTTCTTT
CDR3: CASSIQELNTEAFF

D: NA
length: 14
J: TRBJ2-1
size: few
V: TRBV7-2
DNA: TGTGCCAGCAGCTTAGAGAACGGGGGCAATGAGCAGTTCTTC
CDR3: CASSLENGGNEQFF

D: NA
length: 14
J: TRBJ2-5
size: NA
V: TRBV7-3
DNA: TGTGCCAGCAGCCAACAGGGTCCGGGAGAGACCCAGTACTTC
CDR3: CASSQQGPGETQYF

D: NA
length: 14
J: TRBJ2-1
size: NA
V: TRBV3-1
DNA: TGTGCCAGCAGCCAAGATCTTCGGGGAAGTGAGCAGTTCTTC
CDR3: CASSQDLRGSEQFF

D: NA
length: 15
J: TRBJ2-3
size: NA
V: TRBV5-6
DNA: TGTGCCAGCAGCTTGCCCCAGGGAGAAGTAGATACGCAGTATTTT
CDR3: CASSLPQGEVDTQYF

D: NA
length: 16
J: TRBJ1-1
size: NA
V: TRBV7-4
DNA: TGTGCCAGCAGCTACCCGACGAATCGGGGGAGGACTGAAGCTTTCTTT
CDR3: CASSYPTNRGRTEAFF

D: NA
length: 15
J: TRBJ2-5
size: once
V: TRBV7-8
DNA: TGTGCCAGCAGCCTGCTGGCAGGCAGATATGAGACCCAGTACTTC
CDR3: CASSLLAGRYETQYF

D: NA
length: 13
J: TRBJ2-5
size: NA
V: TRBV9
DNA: TGTGCCAGCAGCGTAGGAGGGCAGGAGACCCAGTACTTC
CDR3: CASSVGGQETQYF

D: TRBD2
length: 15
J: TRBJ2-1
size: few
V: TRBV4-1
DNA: TGCGCCAGCAGCCCCCCGGGACTAGATGACAATGAGCAGTTCTTC
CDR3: CASSPPGLDDNEQFF

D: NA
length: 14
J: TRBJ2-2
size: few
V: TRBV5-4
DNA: TGTGCCAGCAGCTTGGCCCGGGGATCAGGGGAGCTGTTTTTT
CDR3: CASSLARGSGELFF